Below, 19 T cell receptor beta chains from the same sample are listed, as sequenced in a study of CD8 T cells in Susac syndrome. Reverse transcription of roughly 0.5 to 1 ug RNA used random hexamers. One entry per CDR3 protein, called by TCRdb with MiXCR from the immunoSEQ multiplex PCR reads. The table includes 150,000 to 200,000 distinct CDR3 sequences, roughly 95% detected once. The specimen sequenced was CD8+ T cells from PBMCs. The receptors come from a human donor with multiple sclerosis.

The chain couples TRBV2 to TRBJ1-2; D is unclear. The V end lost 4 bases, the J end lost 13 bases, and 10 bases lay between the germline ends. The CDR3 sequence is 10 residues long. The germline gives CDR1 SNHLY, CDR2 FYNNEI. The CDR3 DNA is TGTGCCAGCAGTGGGCACCTCTTCACCTTC. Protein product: CASSGHLFTF.

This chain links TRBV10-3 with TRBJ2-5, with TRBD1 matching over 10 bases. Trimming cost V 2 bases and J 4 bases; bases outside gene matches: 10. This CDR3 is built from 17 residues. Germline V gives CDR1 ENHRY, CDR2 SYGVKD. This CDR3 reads CAISERVRDRGIETQYF. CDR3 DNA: TGTGCCATCAGTGAGCGTGTCCGGGACAGGGGTATAGAGACCCAGTACTTC.

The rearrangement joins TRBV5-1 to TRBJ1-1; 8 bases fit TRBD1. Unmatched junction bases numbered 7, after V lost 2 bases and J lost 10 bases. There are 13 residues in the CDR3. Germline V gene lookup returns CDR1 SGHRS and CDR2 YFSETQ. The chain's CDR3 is CASSLGTGYGAFF. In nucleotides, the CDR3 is TGCGCCAGCAGCTTAGGGACAGGCTATGGAGCTTTCTTT.

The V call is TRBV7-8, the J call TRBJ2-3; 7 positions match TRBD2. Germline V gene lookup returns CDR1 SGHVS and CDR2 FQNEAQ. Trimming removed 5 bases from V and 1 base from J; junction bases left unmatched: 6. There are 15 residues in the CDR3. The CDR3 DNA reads TGTGCCAGCAGCCTGGGGACTATAGGCACAGATACGCAGTATTTT. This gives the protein CASSLGTIGTDTQYF. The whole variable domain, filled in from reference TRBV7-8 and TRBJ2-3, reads GAGVSQSPRYKVAKRGQDVALRCDPISGHVSLFWYQQALGQGPEFLTYFQNEAQLDKSGLPSDRFFAERPEGSVSTLKIQRTQQEDSAVYLCASSLGTIGTDTQYFGPGTRLTVL.

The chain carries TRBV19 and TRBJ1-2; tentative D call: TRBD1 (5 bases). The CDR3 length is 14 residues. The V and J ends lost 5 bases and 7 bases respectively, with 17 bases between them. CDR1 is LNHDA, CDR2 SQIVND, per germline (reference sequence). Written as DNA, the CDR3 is TGTGCCAGTAGTTTCCGGGACGACCAGCTTGGCTACACCTTC. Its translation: CASSFRDDQLGYTF. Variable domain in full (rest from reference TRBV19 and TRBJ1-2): DGGITQSPKYLFRKEGQNVTLSCEQNLNHDAMYWYRQDPGQGLRLIYYSQIVNDFQKGDIAEGYSVSREKKESFPLTVTSAQKNPTAFYLCASSFRDDQLGYTFGSGTRLTVV.

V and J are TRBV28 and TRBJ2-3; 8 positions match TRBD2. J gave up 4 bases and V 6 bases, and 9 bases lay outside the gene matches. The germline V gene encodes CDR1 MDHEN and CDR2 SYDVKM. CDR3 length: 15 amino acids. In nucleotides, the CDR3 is TGTGCCAGCAGACTAGGACTAGCTTGGCCAGATACGCAGTATTTT. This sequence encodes CASRLGLAWPDTQYF.

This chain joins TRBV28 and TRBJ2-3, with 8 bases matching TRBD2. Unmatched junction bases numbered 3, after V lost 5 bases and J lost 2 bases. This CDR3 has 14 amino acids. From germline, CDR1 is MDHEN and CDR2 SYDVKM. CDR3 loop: CASSETSVTDTQYF. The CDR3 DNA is TGTGCCAGCAGTGAGACTAGCGTCACAGATACGCAGTATTTT.

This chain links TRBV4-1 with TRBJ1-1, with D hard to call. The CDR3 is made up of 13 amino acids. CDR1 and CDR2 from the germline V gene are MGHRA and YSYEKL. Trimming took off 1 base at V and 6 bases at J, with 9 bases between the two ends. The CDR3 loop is CASSQGLVSEAFF. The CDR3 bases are TGCGCCAGCAGCCAAGGTTTGGTCTCTGAAGCTTTCTTT.

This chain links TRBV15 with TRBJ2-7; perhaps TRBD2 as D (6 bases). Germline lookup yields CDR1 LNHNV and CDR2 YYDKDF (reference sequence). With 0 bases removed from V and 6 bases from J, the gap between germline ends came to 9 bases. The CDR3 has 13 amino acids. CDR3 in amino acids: CATSRENGGEQYF. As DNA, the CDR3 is TGTGCCACCAGCAGAGAAAACGGGGGCGAGCAGTACTTC.

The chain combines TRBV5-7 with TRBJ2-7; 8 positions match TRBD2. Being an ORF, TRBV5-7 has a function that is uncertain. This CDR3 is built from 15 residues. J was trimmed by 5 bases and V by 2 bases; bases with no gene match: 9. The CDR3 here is CASSLIREGRDEQYF. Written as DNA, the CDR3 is TGTGCCAGCAGCTTAATACGGGAGGGCCGCGACGAGCAGTACTTC.

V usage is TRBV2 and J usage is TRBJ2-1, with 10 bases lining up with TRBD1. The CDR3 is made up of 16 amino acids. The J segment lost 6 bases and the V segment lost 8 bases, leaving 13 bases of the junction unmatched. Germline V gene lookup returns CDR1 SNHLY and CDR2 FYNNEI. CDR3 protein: CASQQSPGQGTNEQFF. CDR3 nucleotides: TGTGCCAGCCAGCAAAGTCCGGGACAGGGGACCAATGAGCAGTTCTTC.

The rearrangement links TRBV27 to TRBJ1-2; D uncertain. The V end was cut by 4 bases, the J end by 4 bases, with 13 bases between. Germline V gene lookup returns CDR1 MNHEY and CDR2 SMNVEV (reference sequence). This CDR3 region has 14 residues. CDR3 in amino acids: CASSSRTSPYGYTF. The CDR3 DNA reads TGTGCCAGCAGTTCAAGGACCTCCCCCTATGGCTACACCTTC.

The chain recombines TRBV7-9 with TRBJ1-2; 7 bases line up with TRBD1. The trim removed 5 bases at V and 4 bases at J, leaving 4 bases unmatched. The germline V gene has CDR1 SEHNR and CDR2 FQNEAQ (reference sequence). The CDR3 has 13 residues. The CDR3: CASSHGTAYGYTF. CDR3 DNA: TGTGCCAGCAGCCACGGGACAGCCTATGGCTACACCTTC.

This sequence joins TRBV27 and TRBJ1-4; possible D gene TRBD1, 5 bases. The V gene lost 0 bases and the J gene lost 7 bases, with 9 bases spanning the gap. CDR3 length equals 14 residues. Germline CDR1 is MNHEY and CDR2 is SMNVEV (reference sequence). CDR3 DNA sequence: TGTGCCAGCAGTTTATCGGGGACGGGTGAAAAACTGTTTTTT. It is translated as CASSLSGTGEKLFF.

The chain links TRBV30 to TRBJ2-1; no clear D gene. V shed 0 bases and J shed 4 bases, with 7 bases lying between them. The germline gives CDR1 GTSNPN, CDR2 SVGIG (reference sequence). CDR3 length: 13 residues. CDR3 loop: CAWSVNFYNEQFF. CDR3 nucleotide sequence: TGTGCCTGGAGTGTGAACTTTTACAATGAGCAGTTCTTC.

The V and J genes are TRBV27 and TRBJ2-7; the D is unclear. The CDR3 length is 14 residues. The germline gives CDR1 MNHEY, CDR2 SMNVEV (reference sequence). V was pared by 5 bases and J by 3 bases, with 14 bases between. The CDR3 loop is CASSRTPSGYEQYF. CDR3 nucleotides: TGTGCCAGCAGTCGGACCCCCTCGGGCTACGAGCAGTACTTC.

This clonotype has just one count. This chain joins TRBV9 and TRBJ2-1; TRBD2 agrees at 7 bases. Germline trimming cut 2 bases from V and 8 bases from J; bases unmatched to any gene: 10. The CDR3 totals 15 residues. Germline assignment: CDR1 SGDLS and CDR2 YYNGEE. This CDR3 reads CASSVLSGVNDEQFF. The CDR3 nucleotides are TGTGCCAGCAGCGTCTTAAGCGGGGTTAACGATGAGCAGTTCTTC.

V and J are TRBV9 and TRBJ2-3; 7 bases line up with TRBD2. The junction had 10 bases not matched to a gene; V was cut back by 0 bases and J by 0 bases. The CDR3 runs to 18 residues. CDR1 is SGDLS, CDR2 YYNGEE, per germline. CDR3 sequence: CASSVEGGGSDSTDTQYF. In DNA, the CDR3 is TGTGCCAGCAGCGTAGAAGGCGGCGGGAGCGACAGCACAGATACGCAGTATTTT.

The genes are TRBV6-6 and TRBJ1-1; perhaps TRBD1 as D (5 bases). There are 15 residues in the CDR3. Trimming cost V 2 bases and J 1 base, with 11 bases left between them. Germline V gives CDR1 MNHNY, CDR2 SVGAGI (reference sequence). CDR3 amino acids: CASSYDLGGNTEAFF. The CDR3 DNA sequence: TGTGCCAGCAGTTACGACCTGGGGGGGAACACTGAAGCTTTCTTT.